The sequence of this TCR beta chain was determined in a study of T cell responses to AZD1222 COVID-19 vaccine. At the level of the study: Timing groups of about 4 and about 12 weeks for second doses were pooled. The study's findings and limits: Breadth and depth of Spike-specific TCRs rose after two AZD1222 doses. Seropositive at baseline were only six or seven AZD1222 recipients.

As regards this clone: The antigen remains undetermined.

The repertoire was sequenced with immunoSEQ multiplex PCR; TCRdb's copy has only in-frame clones and lacks some. The table records about 92,000 clones, approximately 91% of them present only once. The TCR sequence derives from an adult in good health. The sample consisted of peripheral blood, taken on day 0 of AZD1222 vaccination.

The CDR3 here is CASSPRTVNTEAFF. CDR3 nucleotide sequence: TGTGCCAGCTCACCTCGGACAGTGAACACTGAAGCTTTCTTT. The chain links TRBV18 to TRBJ1-1; weak D call: TRBD1 (6 bases). CDR1 and CDR2 (germline): KGHSH, LQKENI. Trimming removed 3 bases from V and 0 bases from J, with 8 bases in between. This CDR3 contains 14 residues.